The 2 T cell receptor beta chains given below trace back to one sample, sequenced in a study of T cells in Graves' hyperthyroidism and ophthalmopathy. It was RNA transcripts that yielded the amplified TCR beta CDR3 regions. HTBI primers were the set used in a first-round RT-PCR of the TCR CDR3. TCRdb processed the multiplex PCR reads anew with MiXCR; each CDR3 protein has one entry. The table shows a few hundred thousand distinct CDR3 sequences, with around 46% occurring only once. The sample comprised peripheral blood or thyroid tissue (not recorded which). Receptors originate from a woman aged 18-35 years with Graves' hyperthyroidism.

This chain connects TRBV7-9 to TRBJ2-7; 11 bases fit TRBD2. After removal of 6 bases from V and 3 bases from J, the junction contained 4 bases not matched to a gene. The CDR3 runs 14 residues. Germline CDR1 is SEHNR and CDR2 is FQNEAQ (reference sequence). CDR3 sequence (DNA): TGTGCCAGCAGACTAGCGGGAGTCATCTACGAGCAGTACTTC. This encodes CASRLAGVIYEQYF.

The V call is TRBV2, the J call TRBJ2-3; no firm D call. This CDR3 contains 15 residues. From germline, CDR1 is SNHLY and CDR2 FYNNEI. Trimming removed 4 bases from V and 1 base from J, with 12 bases in between. This CDR3 is CASSGLSVRTDTQYF. CDR3 bases: TGTGCCAGCAGTGGCCTCTCCGTCCGCACAGATACGCAGTATTTT. Drawing the rest from reference TRBV2 and TRBJ2-3, the complete variable domain is EPEVTQTPSHQVTQMGQEVILRCVPISNHLYFYWYRQILGQKVEFLVSFYNNEISEKSEIFDDQFSVERPDGSNFTLKIRSTKLEDSAMYFCASSGLSVRTDTQYFGPGTRLTVL.